The 29 T cell receptor beta chains reported below all come from one sample, sequenced in a study of OX40 agonist ivuxolimab in advanced cancers. Only in-frame clones appear in the TCRdb table, and some are missing; sequencing was by immunoSEQ multiplex PCR. The sample holds around 79,000 clones, 88% seen once. The input for sequencing was CD4+ or CD8+ T cells sorted from blood, taken in a trial of the OX40 agonist ivuxolimab. Receptors were obtained from an adult with an advanced solid tumor such as melanoma, head and neck, liver or kidney cancer.

V gene TRBV19 combines with J gene TRBJ1-4, with D uncertain. Trimming took 4 bases from V and 0 from J, leaving 12 bases between them. The V gene's germline CDR1 is LNHDA and CDR2 SQIVND (reference sequence). This CDR3 region has 16 residues. The CDR3 nucleotides are TGTGCCAGTAGTAGATGGCAGGTTACAACTAATGAAAAACTGTTTTTT. This translates into CASSRWQVTTNEKLFF.

J is TRBJ2-1 and V is TRBV19, with 7 bases identical to TRBD1. Germline V gene sequence: CDR1 LNHDA, CDR2 SQIVND (reference sequence). This CDR3 has 16 residues. The ends lost 4 bases at V and 5 bases at J; junction bases unmatched: 11. The CDR3 bases are TGTGCCAGTAGTACCCAGACAGGGTCAATCCACAATGAGCAGTTCTTC. Translating gives CASSTQTGSIHNEQFF. The variable domain in full, with the rest retrieved from reference TRBV19 and TRBJ2-1, is DGGITQSPKYLFRKEGQNVTLSCEQNLNHDAMYWYRQDPGQGLRLIYYSQIVNDFQKGDIAEGYSVSREKKESFPLTVTSAQKNPTAFYLCASSTQTGSIHNEQFFGPGTRLTVL.

The V call is TRBV6-5, the J call TRBJ2-3; unclear D gene. CDR1 and CDR2 (germline): MNHEY, SVGAGI. V lost 6 bases to trimming and J lost 5 bases, with 15 bases between them. The CDR3 is 14 amino acids. The CDR3: CASSLTSPLDTQYF. The DNA for the CDR3 is TGTGCCAGCAGCCTGACCTCCCCCCTAGATACGCAGTATTTT.

V gene TRBV7-6 combines with J gene TRBJ2-7; 8 nucleotides line up with TRBD1. CDR1 is SGHVS and CDR2 is FNYEAQ in the germline V gene. The CDR3 length is 15 residues. The V segment lost 5 bases and the J segment 1 base; nucleotides outside the gene matches: 7. CDR3 DNA: TGTGCCAGCAGCCCAAACCGGGACAGGTCCTACGAGCAGTACTTC. It codes for CASSPNRDRSYEQYF. The whole variable domain, remainder taken from reference TRBV7-6 and TRBJ2-7, is GAGVSQSPRYKVTKRGQDVALRCDPISGHVSLYWYRQALGQGPEFLTYFNYEAQQDKSGLPNDRFSAERPEGSISTLTIQRTEQRDSAMYRCASSPNRDRSYEQYFGPGTRLTVT.

The chain employs TRBV6-5 and TRBJ2-1; 9 bases are a match to TRBD1. CDR1 and CDR2 (germline): MNHEY, SVGAGI. CDR3 length: 16 residues. Germline trimming cut 0 bases from V and 6 bases from J; bases unmatched to any gene: 6. CDR3 region: CASSYSGVTGGNEQFF. CDR3 sequence (DNA): TGTGCCAGCAGTTACTCGGGGGTGACAGGGGGCAATGAGCAGTTCTTC.

This chain links TRBV7-8 with TRBJ1-3, with D perhaps TRBD1 (6 bases). Germline CDR1 is SGHVS and CDR2 is FQNEAQ. This CDR3 comprises 16 residues. Trimming cost V 4 bases and J 0 bases, with 13 bases left between them. Here the CDR3 reads CASSYPRGLSGNTIYF. The CDR3 DNA is TGTGCCAGCAGCTACCCCAGGGGACTCTCTGGAAACACCATATATTTT.

The V gene is TRBV5-5, the J gene TRBJ2-6, with D tentatively TRBD2 (5 bases). Germline V gene sequence: CDR1 SGHKS, CDR2 YYEKEE (reference sequence). The CDR3 has 18 residues. Trimming took 1 base from V and 2 from J, leaving 16 bases between them. Written as DNA, the CDR3 is TGTGCCAGCAGCTTGCATGGGAGCCGCCGAACTGGGGCCAACGTCCTGACTTTC. This sequence encodes CASSLHGSRRTGANVLTF.

The gene calls are TRBV4-2 and TRBJ1-5; D gene uncertain. V was cut by 5 bases and J by 0 bases, with 11 bases left in between. This CDR3 spans 15 amino acids. The germline CDR1 and CDR2 sequences are LGHNA and YNFKEQ. DNA for the CDR3: TGTGCCAGCAGCTCGGAGAAACTTAGCAATCAGCCCCAGCATTTT. Protein sequence: CASSSEKLSNQPQHF.

This chain joins TRBV9 and TRBJ1-1; 8 bases align to TRBD1. The ends lost 3 bases at V and 4 bases at J; junction bases unmatched: 8. Germline CDR1 and CDR2: SGDLS and YYNGEE. The CDR3 is made up of 15 amino acids. CDR3: CASSAYDRGSTEAFF. CDR3 in DNA: TGTGCCAGCAGCGCGTACGACAGGGGCTCCACTGAAGCTTTCTTT.

This chain joins TRBV5-1 and TRBJ2-1, with TRBD2 matching over 9 bases. CDR3 length: 15 residues. Germline lookup yields CDR1 SGHRS and CDR2 YFSETQ. Trimming cost V 4 bases and J 4 bases; bases outside gene matches: 6. The CDR3 DNA reads TGCGCCAGCAGCCAGGGACTAGCAAATTACAATGAGCAGTTCTTC. It specifies CASSQGLANYNEQFF. The full variable domain, with the rest looked up from reference TRBV5-1 and TRBJ2-1, is KAGVTQTPRYLIKTRGQQVTLSCSPISGHRSVSWYQQTPGQGLQFLFEYFSETQRNKGNFPGRFSGRQFSNSRSEMNVSTLELGDSALYLCASSQGLANYNEQFFGPGTRLTVL.

The chain joins TRBV5-4 to TRBJ2-7; TRBD2 matches at 9 bases. V shed 3 bases and J 2 bases; nucleotides not matched to a gene: 3. The germline CDR1 and CDR2 sequences are SGHNT and YYREEE (reference sequence). The CDR3 length is 14 residues. The CDR3 protein is CASSSSGAPYEQYF. The CDR3, as DNA: TGTGCCAGCAGCTCTAGCGGGGCCCCCTACGAGCAGTACTTC.

The chain recombines TRBV30 with TRBJ1-1; D gene uncertain. The CDR3 extends over 13 amino acids. Germline loops: CDR1 GTSNPN, CDR2 SVGIG (reference sequence). V shed 7 bases and J shed 3 bases, with 15 bases lying between them. The CDR3 sequence is CASQPAGHTEAFF. CDR3 DNA: TGTGCCTCCCAACCCGCAGGACACACTGAAGCTTTCTTT.

This clone is a singleton in its sample. The V call is TRBV30, the J call TRBJ1-3; no firm D call. Germline values: CDR1 GTSNPN, CDR2 SVGIG (reference sequence). CDR3 length equals 13 residues. The ends were cut back, 2 bases at V and 4 bases at J, with 9 bases in the middle. DNA of the CDR3: TGTGCCTGGAGTAGTGCACTAGGAAACACCATATATTTT. It codes for CAWSSALGNTIYF.

The rearrangement uses TRBV5-6 and TRBJ2-7, with D perhaps being TRBD1 or TRBD2 (5 bases each). The CDR3 is 13 residues long. The germline gives CDR1 SGHDT, CDR2 YYEEEE. Trimming pared 4 bases from V and 7 bases from J, leaving 15 bases between. The CDR3 protein is CASSMGPLGEQYF. CDR3 DNA: TGTGCCAGCAGCATGGGACCCCTTGGGGAGCAGTACTTC.

The chain is built from TRBV10-3 and TRBJ1-1; D is unclear. CDR1 and CDR2 from the germline V gene are ENHRY and SYGVKD. V lost 5 bases to trimming and J lost 1 base, with 11 bases between them. The CDR3 is 14 residues long. The CDR3 coding sequence is TGTGCCATCAGTAGGGAAGCAGCGAACACTGAAGCTTTCTTT. Translated, it gives CAISREAANTEAFF.

The CDR3, as DNA: TGTGCCAGCAGCCCACAGACCGCGAGCTCTGGAAACACCATATATTTT. Its protein is CASSPQTASSGNTIYF. The rearrangement uses TRBV7-8 and TRBJ1-3, with unresolved D. The germline V and J ends were trimmed by 5 bases and 0 bases, with 14 bases remaining between them. This CDR3 is 16 amino acids long. Germline-derived CDR1 and CDR2 are SGHVS and FQNEAQ.

This rearrangement joins TRBV28 to TRBJ1-1; D is perhaps TRBD1 (6 bases). CDR3 size: 14 residues. Germline CDR1 MDHEN, CDR2 SYDVKM. Trimming left V 5 bases short and J 4 bases short, with 14 bases between. This CDR3 is CASSPDRLTTEAFF. The CDR3 nucleotides are TGTGCCAGCAGTCCAGACAGGCTGACCACTGAAGCTTTCTTT. The whole variable domain, remainder taken from reference TRBV28 and TRBJ1-1, is DVKVTQSSRYLVKRTGEKVFLECVQDMDHENMFWYRQDPGLGLRLIYFSYDVKMKEKGDIPEGYSVSREKKERFSLILESASTNQTSMYLCASSPDRLTTEAFFGQGTRLTVV.

The chain combines TRBV5-1 with TRBJ2-5, with 7 bases fitting TRBD1. Per the germline V gene, CDR1 is SGHRS and CDR2 is YFSETQ. The J segment lost 5 bases and the V segment lost 2 bases, leaving 6 bases of the junction unmatched. The CDR3 spans 14 residues. Here the CDR3 reads CASSFTGDRETQYF. DNA for the CDR3: TGCGCCAGCAGCTTTACAGGGGACCGGGAGACCCAGTACTTC.

V and J are TRBV7-9 and TRBJ1-5, with D unclear. CDR3 length equals 15 residues. In germline, CDR1 is SEHNR, CDR2 FQNEAQ (reference sequence). The ends were cut back, 5 bases at V and 6 bases at J, with 17 bases in the middle. CDR3 coding DNA: TGTGCCAGCAGCCTTTACACAACGGGGAGTCAGCCCCAGCATTTT. Amino acid sequence: CASSLYTTGSQPQHF.

The chain couples TRBV18 to TRBJ2-2; 7 nucleotides line up with TRBD2. The germline V gene has CDR1 KGHSH and CDR2 LQKENI. The CDR3 has 16 residues. V was clipped by 1 base and J by 2 bases; unmatched bases: 4. The CDR3 loop reads CASSPRSGGNTGELFF. In nucleotides, the CDR3 is TGTGCCAGCTCACCACGATCGGGAGGAAACACCGGGGAGCTGTTTTTT.

J is TRBJ2-1 and V is TRBV5-6; the D gene is possibly TRBD2 (6 bases). Germline-derived CDR1 and CDR2 are SGHDT and YYEEEE. This CDR3 is 11 amino acids long. The ends were cut back, 7 bases at V and 10 bases at J, with 12 bases in the middle. The CDR3 nucleotides are TGTGCCAGCCAAAGGGAGGTGGAGCAGTTCTTC. It translates to CASQREVEQFF.

The gene calls are TRBV7-8 and TRBJ1-1; 8 bases align to TRBD1. V was clipped by 1 base and J by 11 bases; unmatched bases: 6. Germline lookup yields CDR1 SGHVS and CDR2 FQNEAQ. The CDR3 is 13 residues long. CDR3 sequence (DNA): TGTGCCAGCAGCTTAGGGACAGGGCGGACGGCTTTCTTT. The encoded protein is CASSLGTGRTAFF.

This chain links TRBV28 with TRBJ2-2; 8 nucleotides line up with TRBD2. From germline, CDR1 is MDHEN and CDR2 SYDVKM. CDR3 length: 14 amino acids. V lost 11 bases to trimming and J lost 1 base; unmatched junction nucleotides: 6. The CDR3 loop reads CAGRSGGNTGELFF. Here the CDR3 DNA reads TGTGCCGGCCGGAGCGGGGGGAACACCGGGGAGCTGTTTTTT.

The rearrangement uses TRBV6-1 and TRBJ1-4; 8 bases map to TRBD1. This CDR3 is 15 amino acids long. Germline CDR1 and CDR2: MNHNS and SASEGT. Trimming cost V 4 bases and J 0 bases; bases outside gene matches: 1. DNA for the CDR3: TGTGCCAGCAGTGTACAGGGGGCAACTAATGAAAAACTGTTTTTT. This gives the protein CASSVQGATNEKLFF.

The count of this clone is one. The chain combines TRBV6-6 with TRBJ1-3; D perhaps matches TRBD1 (5 bases). CDR1 is MNHNY, CDR2 SVGAGI, per germline (reference sequence). V lost 7 bases and J lost 4, with 17 bases in between. This CDR3 has 15 residues. CDR3 DNA: TGTGCCAGCACCAAATCGGCAGGGAGAGGAAACACCATATATTTT. Protein sequence: CASTKSAGRGNTIYF.

This clone was observed a few times. CDR3 in amino acids: CASSYSRNTEAFF. The CDR3 DNA reads TGTGCCAGCAGTTACTCGAGGAACACTGAAGCTTTCTTT. The genes are TRBV6-5 and TRBJ1-1; no reliable D call. From germline, CDR1 is MNHEY and CDR2 SVGAGI. The CDR3 length is 13 residues. Deletions cut 0 bases from V and 1 base from J, with 3 bases between.

V gene TRBV5-5 combines with J gene TRBJ2-1; maybe TRBD1 (5 bases). CDR1 is SGHKS and CDR2 is YYEKEE in the germline V gene (reference sequence). Trimming removed 2 bases at V and 9 bases at J, with 12 bases between. The length of the CDR3 is 13 residues. The CDR3 region is CASSFRQGLEQFF. The CDR3 DNA reads as TGTGCCAGCAGCTTTAGGCAGGGTCTTGAGCAGTTCTTC. Variable domain in full (rest from reference TRBV5-5 and TRBJ2-1): DAGVTQSPTHLIKTRGQQVTLRCSPISGHKSVSWYQQVLGQGPQFIFQYYEKEERGRGNFPDRFSARQFPNYSSELNVNALLLGDSALYLCASSFRQGLEQFFGPGTRLTVL.

The chain is built from TRBV11-2 and TRBJ2-1; 8 bases fit TRBD2. With 5 bases clipped from V and 5 bases from J, the junction kept 11 bases outside the gene matches. The CDR3 has 16 amino acids. Germline V gene lookup returns CDR1 SGHAT and CDR2 FQNNGV. The CDR3 coding sequence is TGTGCCAGCAGCCGAAACCCGGGACTAGTCAACAATGAGCAGTTCTTC. It translates to CASSRNPGLVNNEQFF. The variable domain in full, with the rest retrieved from reference TRBV11-2 and TRBJ2-1, is EAGVAQSPRYKIIEKRQSVAFWCNPISGHATLYWYQQILGQGPKLLIQFQNNGVVDDSQLPKDRFSAERLKGVDSTLKIQPAKLEDSAVYLCASSRNPGLVNNEQFFGPGTRLTVL.

CDR3 region: CASRVQEQETQYF. CDR3 sequence (DNA): TGCGCCAGCAGGGTACAGGAGCAAGAGACCCAGTACTTC. V usage is TRBV5-1 and J usage is TRBJ2-5; tentatively, D is TRBD1 (5 bases). This CDR3 spans 13 amino acids. From germline, CDR1 is SGHRS and CDR2 YFSETQ. Trimming took off 5 bases at V and 2 bases at J, with 10 bases between the two ends.